This is a list of T cell receptor beta chains from one sample in a study of OX40 agonist ivuxolimab in advanced cancers. This table comes from immunoSEQ multiplex PCR, and its TCRdb copy is limited to in-frame clones, with some not included. The table shows 94,000 or so clones, with around four fifths occurring only once. Material: CD4+ or CD8+ T cells sorted from blood, obtained in a trial of the OX40 agonist ivuxolimab. The receptors were sampled from an adult with an advanced solid tumor such as melanoma, head and neck, liver or kidney cancer. CDR3s include the opening cysteine and the closing phenylalanine or tryptophan. D genes are given only for firm matches. Clone size is stated in some rows and not others, as once, few, many or a class when expanded.

j_call: TRBJ2-6; d_call: TRBD1; v_call: TRBV27; clone_size: .; cdr3_nt: TGTGCCAGCAAGACAGGGACCGGGGCCAACGTCCTGACTTTC; cdr3_aa: CASKTGTGANVLTF
j_call: TRBJ2-2; d_call: .; v_call: TRBV25-1; clone_size: .; cdr3_nt: TGTGCCAGCAGTGAGTTTAGGGGCCCCGGGGAGCTGTTTTTT; cdr3_aa: CASSEFRGPGELFF
j_call: TRBJ2-1; d_call: .; v_call: TRBV10-2; clone_size: once; cdr3_nt: TGCGCCAGCAGTGAGTCGTCCCTCGAGCAGTTCTTC; cdr3_aa: CASSESSLEQFF
j_call: TRBJ2-7; d_call: TRBD1; v_call: TRBV18; clone_size: .; cdr3_nt: TGTGCCAGCTCGGGACAGGGCCCCTACGAGCAGTACTTC; cdr3_aa: CASSGQGPYEQYF
j_call: TRBJ1-5; d_call: .; v_call: TRBV27; clone_size: .; cdr3_nt: TGTGCCAGCAGTTCCGCCGGAGGTCAGCCCCAGCATTTT; cdr3_aa: CASSSAGGQPQHF
j_call: TRBJ2-7; d_call: .; v_call: TRBV7-9; clone_size: .; cdr3_nt: TGTGCCAGCAGCCAGATTAGTACAGGGTTTGCCGAGCAGTACTTC; cdr3_aa: CASSQISTGFAEQYF
j_call: TRBJ2-1; d_call: TRBD1; v_call: TRBV19; clone_size: .; cdr3_nt: TGTGCCAGTACGACCCAGGGGGCTAAGGATGAGCAGTTCTTC; cdr3_aa: CASTTQGAKDEQFF
j_call: TRBJ2-5; d_call: TRBD1; v_call: TRBV4-3; clone_size: .; cdr3_nt: TGCGCCAGCAGCCAAGACAGGGGGCAGGTGACCCAGTACTTC; cdr3_aa: CASSQDRGQVTQYF
j_call: TRBJ2-3; d_call: .; v_call: TRBV7-3; clone_size: .; cdr3_nt: TGTGCCAGCAGCTTACGTAGCGGTAGCACAGATACGCAGTATTTT; cdr3_aa: CASSLRSGSTDTQYF
j_call: TRBJ2-7; d_call: .; v_call: TRBV19; clone_size: .; cdr3_nt: TGTGCCAGTAGTCTTAGCGGAGGTCCCTACGAGCAGTACTTC; cdr3_aa: CASSLSGGPYEQYF
j_call: TRBJ2-7; d_call: .; v_call: TRBV21-1; clone_size: .; cdr3_nt: TGTGCCAGCAGCAAAGGACCCTATGGTAACGAGCAGTACTTC; cdr3_aa: CASSKGPYGNEQYF
j_call: TRBJ1-4; d_call: TRBD1; v_call: TRBV9; clone_size: .; cdr3_nt: TGTGCCAGCAGCCCCATGGGACAGGGAGATGAAAAACTGTTTTTT; cdr3_aa: CASSPMGQGDEKLFF
j_call: TRBJ1-5; d_call: .; v_call: TRBV19; clone_size: .; cdr3_nt: TGTGCCAGTAGTTATTCCGCGGGGTCGGGCAGCAATCAGCCCCAGCATTTT; cdr3_aa: CASSYSAGSGSNQPQHF
j_call: TRBJ2-4; d_call: .; v_call: TRBV6-5; clone_size: .; cdr3_nt: TGTGCCAGCAGTAGGAGGGGCGCGAGGGGAAACATTCAGTACTTC; cdr3_aa: CASSRRGARGNIQYF
j_call: TRBJ2-5; d_call: .; v_call: TRBV9; clone_size: .; cdr3_nt: TGTGCCAGCAGCGTAGGGGGGCAAGAGACCCAGTACTTC; cdr3_aa: CASSVGGQETQYF
j_call: TRBJ2-1; d_call: .; v_call: TRBV6-4; clone_size: .; cdr3_nt: TGTGCCAGCTCCCCATCGCCATACAATGAGCAGTTCTTC; cdr3_aa: CASSPSPYNEQFF
j_call: TRBJ2-7; d_call: TRBD1; v_call: TRBV19; clone_size: .; cdr3_nt: TGTGCCAGTGCGACAGGGATTGCCTACGAGCAGTACTTC; cdr3_aa: CASATGIAYEQYF
j_call: TRBJ1-2; d_call: TRBD1; v_call: TRBV6-1; clone_size: .; cdr3_nt: TGTGCCAGCAGTCGGGACAGGGGGAACTATGGCTACACCTTC; cdr3_aa: CASSRDRGNYGYTF
j_call: TRBJ2-5; d_call: .; v_call: TRBV5-6; clone_size: once; cdr3_nt: TGTGCCAGCAGCTTGGGGGGGACCGCCGCAGGGACCCAGTACTTC; cdr3_aa: CASSLGGTAAGTQYF